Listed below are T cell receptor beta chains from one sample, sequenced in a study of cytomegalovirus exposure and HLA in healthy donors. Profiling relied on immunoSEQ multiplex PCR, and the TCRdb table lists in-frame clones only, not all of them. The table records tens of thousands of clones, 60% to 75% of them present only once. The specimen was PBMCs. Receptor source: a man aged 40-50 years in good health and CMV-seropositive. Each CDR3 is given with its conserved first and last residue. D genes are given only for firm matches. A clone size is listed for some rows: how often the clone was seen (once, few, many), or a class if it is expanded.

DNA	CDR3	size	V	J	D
TGCGCCAGCAGCCAAGAGCCTCTAACAGGGAAAAGCTATTTATACTATGGCTACACCTTC	CASSQEPLTGKSYLYYGYTF	NA	TRBV4-3	TRBJ1-2	NA
TGTGCCAGCAGTACCCTACGGGGGGGGATGCGGAACGAGCAGTACTTC	CASSTLRGGMRNEQYF	NA	TRBV5-6	TRBJ2-7	TRBD2
TGTGCCAGCAGTCAGCGGACCCCTAGCACAGATACGCAGTATTTT	CASSQRTPSTDTQYF	few	TRBV6-5	TRBJ2-3	NA
TGTGCCAGCAGCGTTTTTGGCCATGAGCAGTTCTTC	CASSVFGHEQFF	NA	TRBV9	TRBJ2-1	NA
TGTGCCAGCAGCTTGTATGGGGCAGGGGGCGGTGAAGCTTTCTTT	CASSLYGAGGGEAFF	few	TRBV5-6	TRBJ1-1	TRBD1
TGTGCCAGCAGTGAATCTTTCTCAGGTGCGGGTGTGGATACGCAGTATTTT	CASSESFSGAGVDTQYF	NA	TRBV25-1	TRBJ2-3	NA
TGCAGCGTTGGGCGGGGCGGGGATACGCAGTATTTT	CSVGRGGDTQYF	NA	TRBV29-1	TRBJ2-3	NA
TGTGCCAGCAGCCCCACAGCGGGTAATGAGCAGTTCTTC	CASSPTAGNEQFF	NA	TRBV28	TRBJ2-1	NA
TGTGCCAGCAGCGAAGACAGGGTCGGGGACACTGAAGCTTTCTTT	CASSEDRVGDTEAFF	NA	TRBV9	TRBJ1-1	TRBD1
TGCGCCAGCAGCCATGGACCGACAGGAGGCAGTGAAAAACTGTTTTTT	CASSHGPTGGSEKLFF	many	TRBV4-1	TRBJ1-4	NA
TGTGCCAGCAGCTCCCTACAGAACCTGAACACTGAAGCTTTCTTT	CASSSLQNLNTEAFF	NA	TRBV11-3	TRBJ1-1	NA
TGTGCCAGCAGCGTGCTCGCGACTGGGGCCAACGTCCTGACTTTC	CASSVLATGANVLTF	NA	TRBV9	TRBJ2-6	NA
TGCGCCAGCAGTTGGGGCGGGGGGCTGCAAGAGACCCAGTACTTC	CASSWGGGLQETQYF	NA	TRBV5-1	TRBJ2-5	TRBD2
TGTGCCAGCAGTCTAGGACAGGGAGGAGGAGTGAATCAGCCCCAGCATTTT	CASSLGQGGGVNQPQHF	NA	TRBV28	TRBJ1-5	TRBD1
TGTGCCAGCAGGGTGACTAGCGGGGGATACGAGCAGTACTTC	CASRVTSGGYEQYF	NA	TRBV6-1	TRBJ2-7	TRBD2
TGCGCCAGCACCCGGGGGGCACAGGGGGCCTACGAGCAGTACTTC	CASTRGAQGAYEQYF	NA	TRBV5-1	TRBJ2-7	NA
TGTGCCAGCAGCTCTCGGGCGGGGGCCTTCACCGGGGAGCTGTTTTTT	CASSSRAGAFTGELFF	NA	TRBV7-3	TRBJ2-2	NA
TGTGCCGCCGCAGGGCGAGCTAATGAAAAACTGTTTTTT	CAAAGRANEKLFF	NA	TRBV6-1	TRBJ1-4	NA
TGCGCCAGCAGCGAGGATTGGGCTGGAAACACCATATATTTT	CASSEDWAGNTIYF	NA	TRBV5-1	TRBJ1-3	NA
TGTGCCAGCAGCTACCTCGGGGGTAGCTCCTACAATGAGCAGTTCTTC	CASSYLGGSSYNEQFF	NA	TRBV5-6	TRBJ2-1	NA
TGTGCCAGCAAGCCGGGACAGGGGGCCGGGGAGCTGTTTTTT	CASKPGQGAGELFF	NA	TRBV6-4	TRBJ2-2	TRBD1
TGTGCCAGCAGCGGGAGGGACAAGACCTACGAGCAGTACTTC	CASSGRDKTYEQYF	NA	TRBV7-9	TRBJ2-7	NA
TGTGCCAGCAGTCCCAACGGGGCGAACACCGGGGAGCTGTTTTTT	CASSPNGANTGELFF	NA	TRBV27	TRBJ2-2	NA
TGCGCCAGCAGATCGGACAGTTACAATGAGCAGTTCTTC	CASRSDSYNEQFF	NA	TRBV5-1	TRBJ2-1	NA
TGTGCCAGCAGCTCTCTATCCAACGGCGAGCAGTACTTC	CASSSLSNGEQYF	NA	TRBV5-6	TRBJ2-7	NA
TGCGCCAGCAGCCAAGATGTCGCAGATACGCAGTATTTT	CASSQDVADTQYF	NA	TRBV4-3	TRBJ2-3	NA
TGTGCCAGCAGGTCGGGGGGGTATGGCTACACCTTC	CASRSGGYGYTF	NA	TRBV7-9	TRBJ1-2	NA
TGTGCCAGCAGTGAATCCAGACAGATATTTAGAGCTTTCTTT	CASSESRQIFRAFF	NA	TRBV6-1	TRBJ1-1	NA
TGTGCCAGCAGATCCGGGACAGGGACCCTCGGGATCTATGGCTACACCTTC	CASRSGTGTLGIYGYTF	NA	TRBV28	TRBJ1-2	TRBD1
TGTGCCACCAGCAGAGATCCAGGGAATGGAGAGACCCAGTACTTC	CATSRDPGNGETQYF	NA	TRBV15	TRBJ2-5	NA
TGTGCCTGGATAGAGGGACAGGGAGCAGATACGCAGTATTTT	CAWIEGQGADTQYF	NA	TRBV30	TRBJ2-3	TRBD1
TGTGCCAGCAGCTTGGGGACTAGCGGGGATACGCAGTATTTT	CASSLGTSGDTQYF	NA	TRBV5-5	TRBJ2-3	TRBD2
TGTGCCAGCAGGCAGGCGCAGGGCTCCTACGAGCAGTACTTC	CASRQAQGSYEQYF	NA	TRBV5-6	TRBJ2-7	NA
TGTGCCAGTAGTTTTATAGCGGGGGCCGCAGATACGCAGTATTTT	CASSFIAGAADTQYF	NA	TRBV19	TRBJ2-3	TRBD2
TGTGCCAGCAGTGGGGGGACAGGGGGCTCCTATAATTCCCCCCTCCACTTT	CASSGGTGGSYNSPLHF	few	TRBV6-1	TRBJ1-6	TRBD1
TGTGCCAGCAGTAACAGGGGCTCTGGAAACACCATATATTTT	CASSNRGSGNTIYF	once	TRBV6-1	TRBJ1-3	TRBD1
TGTGCCAGCAGGCTGACAGGGGGAACCGGCTACACCTTC	CASRLTGGTGYTF	NA	TRBV7-2	TRBJ1-2	TRBD1
TGCGCCAGCAGCCAGGGGAGGGGTAGTGGAAACACCATATATTTT	CASSQGRGSGNTIYF	NA	TRBV4-3	TRBJ1-3	NA
TGTGCCAGCAGGAGCGAGTATGGCTACACCTTC	CASRSEYGYTF	NA	TRBV28	TRBJ1-2	NA
TGTGCCAGCAGCCCCTATCGGGGTAGGACAGATACGCAGTATTTT	CASSPYRGRTDTQYF	NA	TRBV5-5	TRBJ2-3	NA
TGTGCCAGCAGTGAAACAGCGGGGGGGAGACCTAGCACAGATACGCAGTATTTT	CASSETAGGRPSTDTQYF	NA	TRBV2	TRBJ2-3	TRBD2
TGCGCCAGCAGCCAAGGAAAGGGGGCTAGATACGAGCAGTACTTC	CASSQGKGARYEQYF	NA	TRBV4-3	TRBJ2-7	TRBD1
TGTGCCAGTAGACGGTTTATGAACACTGAAGCTTTCTTT	CASRRFMNTEAFF	few	TRBV19	TRBJ1-1	NA
TGTGCCAGCAGCTCCTGGCTGGGGACTAGCACAGATACGCAGTATTTT	CASSSWLGTSTDTQYF	few	TRBV7-6	TRBJ2-3	NA
TGTGCCAGCAGTGAATCTCATTGGGAGACAGGGGTGGGCGAGCAGTACTTC	CASSESHWETGVGEQYF	few	TRBV6-1	TRBJ2-7	TRBD1
TGTGCCAGTAGCTACAAGCAGAAGGCGGCATACGAGCAGTACTTC	CASSYKQKAAYEQYF	NA	TRBV11-3	TRBJ2-7	NA
TGCGCCAGCAGACTGACAGAAACCTACGAGCAGTACTTC	CASRLTETYEQYF	few	TRBV5-1	TRBJ2-7	NA
TGTGCCAGCCTGGGCCGGACAAGACAAGAGACCCAGTACTTC	CASLGRTRQETQYF	NA	TRBV7-6	TRBJ2-5	NA
TGCGCCAGCAGCTTGGGATCGACAGGAGCCGGGGAGCTGTTTTTT	CASSLGSTGAGELFF	NA	TRBV5-1	TRBJ2-2	NA
TGTGCCAGCAGCTTACAAGTGACTGGTTCGGAGCAGTACTTC	CASSLQVTGSEQYF	NA	TRBV7-6	TRBJ2-5	NA
TGCAGTGCCGATCTTAGTGTAGCTTTCTTT	CSADLSVAFF	NA	TRBV20-1	TRBJ1-1	NA
TGCGCCAGCAGCTTGGCCCCGGGATCGTACCTCAACCAAGAGACCCAGTACTTC	CASSLAPGSYLNQETQYF	once	TRBV5-1	TRBJ2-5	NA
TGTGCCAGCAGCACATTGCGGGGGGCTGCCCCCGGGGAGCTGTTTTTT	CASSTLRGAAPGELFF	NA	TRBV5-4	TRBJ2-2	TRBD2